The clone carrying this T cell receptor beta chain is deemed medium-sized (0.01 to 0.1%). Its antigen is currently unknown. Read sequence stops 3 residues before the CDR3 end, and the germline J gene provides the missing end. This record belongs to a study of T cell clonality in common variable immunodeficiency. Findings of the study overall: Repertoire-complication correlations in CVID were limited by patient heterogeneity. Compared with healthy controls, CVID subjects showed increased TCRbeta clonality, mostly in about a third.

Sequenced by immunoSEQ multiplex PCR; TCRdb stores in-frame clones only, minus some. The sample contains about 33,000 clones, none of them singletons. This CDR3 contains 14 residues. The V gene's germline CDR1 is SGHRS and CDR2 YFSETQ. The trim removed 6 bases at V and 4 bases at J, leaving 5 bases unmatched. Sequenced sample: peripheral blood mononuclear cells. The receptor comes from a person between 18 and 75 years old in good health. The V call is TRBV5-1, the J call TRBJ2-2; TRBD2 matches at 8 bases. Partial CDR3 DNA: TGCGCCAGCAAAACGGGAGGGGGCACCGGGGAG. Residues: CASKTGGGTGE. The whole CDR3 sequence is CASKTGGGTGELFF.